These T cell receptor beta chains were read from a single sample in a study of cytomegalovirus exposure and HLA in healthy donors. TCRdb keeps only in-frame clones here, not all; method: immunoSEQ multiplex PCR. The sample contains some 120,000 clones, roughly four fifths of which appear only once. Material: PBMCs. Source of these receptors: a man younger than 35 in good health and CMV-seronegative. Both conserved end residues are part of each CDR3. The D gene is left open where the match is weak. The size entry is marked missing in some rows and otherwise reads once, few, many or a size class.

V: TRBV19
J: TRBJ1-6
D: TRBD1
size: NA
CDR3: CASSIRGPNSPLHF
DNA: TGTGCCAGTAGTATAAGGGGGCCTAATTCACCCCTCCACTTT

V: TRBV5-1
J: TRBJ2-7
D: NA
size: NA
CDR3: CASSPGPGSTYEQYF
DNA: TGCGCCAGCAGCCCGGGCCCAGGGTCCACCTACGAGCAGTACTTC

V: TRBV4-3
J: TRBJ1-6
D: TRBD1
size: NA
CDR3: CASSQDYDRAPKINSPLHF
DNA: TGCGCCAGCAGCCAAGACTACGACAGGGCCCCGAAGATCAATTCACCCCTCCACTTT

V: TRBV5-1
J: TRBJ2-7
D: TRBD1
size: NA
CDR3: CASSLTGTGRDEQYF
DNA: TGCGCCAGCAGCCTAACTGGGACAGGACGAGACGAGCAGTACTTC

V: TRBV9
J: TRBJ2-6
D: NA
size: NA
CDR3: CASSVGVTGQSGANVLTF
DNA: TGTGCCAGCAGCGTAGGCGTTACAGGACAGTCTGGGGCCAACGTCCTGACTTTC

V: TRBV11-2
J: TRBJ2-7
D: NA
size: NA
CDR3: CASTLSGEKQYF
DNA: TGTGCCAGCACCTTATCAGGGGAGAAGCAGTACTTC

V: TRBV19
J: TRBJ1-5
D: NA
size: NA
CDR3: CASSIDGSNQPQHF
DNA: TGTGCCAGTAGTATCGACGGGAGCAATCAGCCCCAGCATTTT

V: TRBV6-1
J: TRBJ2-1
D: NA
size: once
CDR3: CASSEEGLSYNEQFF
DNA: TGTGCCAGCAGTGAAGAGGGGCTGTCCTACAATGAGCAGTTCTTC

V: TRBV4-3
J: TRBJ1-2
D: NA
size: NA
CDR3: CASSQDTRQGNYGYTF
DNA: TGCGCCAGCAGCCAAGACACCAGGCAGGGTAACTATGGCTACACCTTC

V: TRBV6-6
J: TRBJ1-1
D: NA
size: NA
CDR3: CASSYVALLSTEAFF
DNA: TGTGCCAGCAGTTACGTCGCCCTCCTAAGCACTGAAGCTTTCTTT

V: TRBV4-1
J: TRBJ2-3
D: TRBD2
size: NA
CDR3: CASSQGGMMAGGGDTQYF
DNA: TGCGCCAGCAGCCAAGGGGGAATGATGGCGGGGGGCGGTGATACGCAGTATTTT

V: TRBV7-2
J: TRBJ2-3
D: TRBD2
size: NA
CDR3: CASSLRGGGGSTDTQYF
DNA: TGTGCCAGCAGCTTAAGAGGCGGCGGGGGGAGCACAGATACGCAGTATTTT

V: TRBV6-5
J: TRBJ2-7
D: NA
size: few
CDR3: CASSPGVREQYF
DNA: TGTGCCAGCAGTCCGGGGGTCCGCGAGCAGTACTTC

V: TRBV7-9
J: TRBJ1-1
D: TRBD1
size: NA
CDR3: CASGADRGQMTEAFF
DNA: TGTGCCAGCGGCGCGGACAGGGGGCAAATGACTGAAGCTTTCTTT

V: TRBV9
J: TRBJ1-5
D: TRBD1
size: NA
CDR3: CASSVVATGGRGNQPQHF
DNA: TGTGCCAGCAGCGTAGTCGCAACAGGGGGAAGGGGCAATCAGCCCCAGCATTTT

V: TRBV20-1
J: TRBJ1-2
D: NA
size: NA
CDR3: CSAADSYGYTF
DNA: TGCAGTGCTGCGGACAGCTATGGCTACACCTTC

V: TRBV2
J: TRBJ2-7
D: NA
size: NA
CDR3: CASRSVSYEQYF
DNA: TGTGCCAGCAGATCAGTTTCCTACGAGCAGTACTTC

V: TRBV7-6
J: TRBJ2-1
D: NA
size: NA
CDR3: CASSLAPGEQFF
DNA: TGTGCCAGCAGCTTAGCGCCAGGCGAGCAGTTCTTC

V: TRBV13
J: TRBJ2-1
D: NA
size: NA
CDR3: CASCLGGPPSYNEQFF
DNA: TGTGCCAGCTGCTTAGGTGGGCCCCCGTCCTACAATGAGCAGTTCTTC

V: TRBV15
J: TRBJ2-6
D: NA
size: NA
CDR3: CATSRRRASSGANVLTF
DNA: TGTGCCACCAGCAGACGCCGGGCCAGCTCTGGGGCCAACGTCTTGACTTTC

V: TRBV6-5
J: TRBJ2-1
D: NA
size: NA
CDR3: CASSTLRNNEQFF
DNA: TGTGCCAGCAGTACCCTGCGAAACAATGAGCAGTTCTTC

V: TRBV5-6
J: TRBJ2-3
D: NA
size: NA
CDR3: CASSPGADFTDTQYF
DNA: TGTGCCAGCTCTCCAGGGGCGGACTTTACAGATACGCAGTATTTT

V: TRBV7-9
J: TRBJ1-6
D: NA
size: NA
CDR3: CASSSDLRGGIGSPLHF
DNA: TGTGCCAGCAGCTCCGACCTTCGCGGGGGTATAGGTTCACCCCTCCACTTT

V: TRBV5-6
J: TRBJ1-2
D: NA
size: NA
CDR3: CASSLARDGYTF
DNA: TGTGCCAGCAGCTTGGCCAGGGATGGCTACACCTTC

V: TRBV5-4
J: TRBJ1-1
D: NA
size: NA
CDR3: CASSLTGNTEAFF
DNA: TGTGCCAGCAGCTTAACAGGGAACACTGAAGCTTTCTTT

V: TRBV18
J: TRBJ1-3
D: NA
size: NA
CDR3: CASSPGQLNTIYF
DNA: TGTGCCAGCTCACCCGGACAGCTAAACACCATATATTTT

V: TRBV10-3
J: TRBJ1-1
D: NA
size: NA
CDR3: CAISVSGLNTEAFF
DNA: TGTGCCATCAGTGTTTCGGGTCTGAACACTGAAGCTTTCTTT

V: TRBV7-8
J: TRBJ2-7
D: NA
size: once
CDR3: CASSLGDPGLPYEQYF
DNA: TGTGCCAGCAGCTTAGGGGACCCGGGACTGCCTTACGAGCAGTACTTC

V: TRBV4-2
J: TRBJ2-3
D: TRBD2
size: NA
CDR3: CASSQELAGGGTDTQYF
DNA: TGTGCCAGCAGCCAAGAACTAGCGGGGGGGGGCACAGATACGCAGTATTTT

V: TRBV5-4
J: TRBJ1-1
D: TRBD1
size: NA
CDR3: CASSWDRGTEAFF
DNA: TGTGCCAGCAGCTGGGACAGGGGCACTGAAGCTTTCTTT

V: TRBV9
J: TRBJ2-1
D: TRBD1
size: NA
CDR3: CASSVGSSTGMNEQFF
DNA: TGTGCCAGCAGCGTAGGATCCTCGACAGGGATGAATGAGCAGTTCTTC

V: TRBV18
J: TRBJ1-1
D: TRBD1
size: NA
CDR3: CASSLTGVDEAFF
DNA: TGTGCCAGCTCACTCACAGGGGTAGATGAAGCTTTCTTT

V: TRBV25-1
J: TRBJ1-2
D: NA
size: few
CDR3: CASSEGGINYGYTF
DNA: TGTGCCAGCAGTGAAGGCGGCATCAACTATGGCTACACCTTC

V: TRBV18
J: TRBJ1-1
D: NA
size: NA
CDR3: CASSPIRVGNTEAFF
DNA: TGTGCCAGCTCACCGATTCGGGTCGGGAACACTGAAGCTTTCTTT

V: TRBV25-1
J: TRBJ1-1
D: NA
size: NA
CDR3: CASSDPQGLDTEAFF
DNA: TGTGCCAGCAGTGACCCACAGGGCTTGGACACTGAAGCTTTCTTT

V: TRBV5-1
J: TRBJ2-2
D: NA
size: once
CDR3: CASSLVRGTNTGELFF
DNA: TGCGCCAGCAGCTTGGTCCGGGGGACGAACACCGGGGAGCTGTTTTTT

V: TRBV4-1
J: TRBJ1-5
D: NA
size: NA
CDR3: CASSQSGVNQPQHF
DNA: TGCGCCAGCAGCCAATCGGGAGTCAATCAGCCCCAGCATTTT

V: TRBV6-1
J: TRBJ2-6
D: TRBD2
size: few
CDR3: CASSRGVGANVLTF
DNA: TGTGCCAGCAGTCGGGGGGTTGGGGCCAACGTCCTGACTTTC

V: TRBV6-1
J: TRBJ2-1
D: NA
size: NA
CDR3: CASSEGARAYNEQFF
DNA: TGTGCCAGCAGTGAAGGAGCCAGGGCTTACAATGAGCAGTTCTTC

V: TRBV6-5
J: TRBJ2-2
D: TRBD1
size: NA
CDR3: CASSYDTDRVTGELFF
DNA: TGTGCCAGCAGTTACGATACGGACAGGGTAACCGGGGAGCTGTTTTTT

V: TRBV5-1
J: TRBJ2-2
D: TRBD1
size: NA
CDR3: CASSLTGVVTGELFF
DNA: TGCGCCAGCAGCTTGACAGGGGTAGTCACCGGGGAGCTGTTTTTT

V: TRBV7-6
J: TRBJ1-1
D: NA
size: NA
CDR3: CASSLTGFSTEAFF
DNA: TGTGCCAGCAGCTTAACGGGGTTTAGCACTGAAGCTTTCTTT

V: TRBV19
J: TRBJ1-5
D: NA
size: NA
CDR3: CASSPEVNEQPQHF
DNA: TGTGCCAGTAGCCCTGAGGTCAACGAACAGCCCCAGCATTTT

V: TRBV4-3
J: TRBJ1-1
D: TRBD1
size: few
CDR3: CASSQVGQTFF
DNA: TGCGCCAGCAGCCAGGTGGGACAGACTTTCTTT

V: TRBV4-2
J: TRBJ2-1
D: TRBD2
size: NA
CDR3: CASSQEAGRRGGREQFF
DNA: TGTGCCAGCAGCCAAGAAGCGGGGAGGCGGGGGGGCCGTGAGCAGTTCTTC

V: TRBV7-9
J: TRBJ2-3
D: TRBD1
size: NA
CDR3: CASSLSGQGRTQYF
DNA: TGCGCCAGCAGCTTAAGCGGACAGGGACGTACGCAGTATTTT

V: TRBV11-2
J: TRBJ1-2
D: NA
size: once
CDR3: CASSPGLTNYGYTF
DNA: TGTGCCAGCAGCCCGGGACTTACTAACTATGGCTACACCTTC

V: TRBV9
J: TRBJ2-4
D: NA
size: NA
CDR3: CASSPGQLGAKNIQYF
DNA: TGTGCCAGCAGCCCTGGACAGTTAGGAGCCAAAAACATTCAGTACTTC

V: TRBV2
J: TRBJ2-3
D: NA
size: NA
CDR3: CASSAGGGGSSHTDTQYF
DNA: TGTGCCAGCAGTGCCGGAGGGGGGGGCTCTTCCCACACAGATACGCAGTATTTT

V: TRBV7-9
J: TRBJ1-1
D: NA
size: NA
CDR3: CSSSATGAEAFF
DNA: TGTTCCAGCAGCGCCACGGGGGCTGAAGCTTTCTTT

V: TRBV15
J: TRBJ2-3
D: NA
size: NA
CDR3: CATSRDPNSGNTQYF
DNA: TGTGCCACCAGCAGAGATCCTAACTCGGGTAATACGCAGTATTTT

V: TRBV7-9
J: TRBJ2-7
D: NA
size: few
CDR3: CASSLVGNEQYF
DNA: TGTGCCAGCAGCTTAGTTGGCAACGAGCAGTACTTC

V: TRBV6-5
J: TRBJ1-3
D: TRBD1
size: once
CDR3: CASSLGTGGGNTIYF
DNA: TGTGCCAGCAGTCTCGGGACAGGGGGAGGAAACACCATATATTTT

V: TRBV9
J: TRBJ1-2
D: NA
size: NA
CDR3: CASSVAISWGPNYGYTF
DNA: TGTGCCAGCAGCGTAGCGATTTCTTGGGGGCCTAACTATGGCTACACCTTC

V: TRBV7-6
J: TRBJ1-4
D: TRBD1
size: few
CDR3: CASSLAAGTGTGLGEKLFF
DNA: TGTGCCAGCAGCTTAGCAGCCGGGACAGGGACCGGCCTTGGCGAAAAACTGTTTTTT

V: TRBV12-5
J: TRBJ2-1
D: TRBD1
size: NA
CDR3: CASGLVIWDRDYNEQFF
DNA: TGTGCTAGTGGTTTGGTAATATGGGACAGGGACTACAATGAGCAGTTCTTC

V: TRBV12-5
J: TRBJ2-3
D: TRBD1
size: few
CDR3: CASGFQAHRGETQYF
DNA: TGTGCTAGTGGTTTCCAGGCTCACAGGGGGGAGACGCAGTATTTT

V: TRBV7-2
J: TRBJ2-7
D: NA
size: once
CDR3: CASSLDRGSYEQYF
DNA: TGTGCCAGCAGCTTAGACAGAGGGTCCTACGAGCAGTACTTC